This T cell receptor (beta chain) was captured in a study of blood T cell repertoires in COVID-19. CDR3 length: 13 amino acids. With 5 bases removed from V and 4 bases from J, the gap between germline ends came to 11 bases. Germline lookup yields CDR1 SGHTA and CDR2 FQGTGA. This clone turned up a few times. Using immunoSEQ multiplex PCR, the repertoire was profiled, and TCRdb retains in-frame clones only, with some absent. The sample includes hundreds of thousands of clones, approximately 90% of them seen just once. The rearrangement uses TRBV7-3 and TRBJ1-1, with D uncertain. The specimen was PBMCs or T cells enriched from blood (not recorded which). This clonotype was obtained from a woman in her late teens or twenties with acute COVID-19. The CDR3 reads CASSPTPSTEAFF. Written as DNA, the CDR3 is TGTGCCAGCAGCCCAACCCCTAGCACTGAAGCTTTCTTT.